Listed below are T cell receptor beta chains from one sample, sequenced in a study of T cells in Graves' hyperthyroidism and ophthalmopathy. MiXCR was run by TCRdb on the multiplex PCR reads, yielding one entry per CDR3 protein. Here the sample spans roughly 750,000 distinct CDR3 sequences, 15% to 20% being singletons. What was sequenced was blood. The receptors derive from a man aged 18 to 29 with Graves' hyperthyroidism. Both conserved end residues are part of each CDR3. Each record gives: V gene, J gene, D gene, clone size, CDR3 protein, CDR3 DNA. The D gene is left open where the match is weak. Expanded clones get a size class; other rows say once, few or many, or leave the size out.

V gene: TRBV28; J gene: TRBJ2-7; D gene: NA; clone size: many; CDR3 protein: CASTATGLPEQYF; CDR3 DNA: TGTGCCAGCACCGCCACGGGCCTTCCCGAGCAGTACTTC
V gene: TRBV3-1; J gene: TRBJ2-7; D gene: TRBD2; clone size: NA; CDR3 protein: CASSHWTSGYEQYF; CDR3 DNA: TGTGCCAGCAGCCATTGGACTAGCGGCTACGAGCAGTACTTC
V gene: TRBV7-9; J gene: TRBJ2-2; D gene: TRBD1; clone size: few; CDR3 protein: CASSTTDRANTGELFF; CDR3 DNA: TGTGCCAGCAGCACGACCGACAGGGCTAACACCGGGGAGCTGTTTTTT
V gene: TRBV28; J gene: TRBJ1-2; D gene: TRBD1; clone size: NA; CDR3 protein: CASSAADREGVGYTF; CDR3 DNA: TGTGCCAGCAGTGCAGCCGACAGGGAAGGGGTTGGCTACACCTTC
V gene: TRBV6-1; J gene: TRBJ2-1; D gene: TRBD2; clone size: many; CDR3 protein: CASNRLAGGVNEQFF; CDR3 DNA: TGTGCCAGCAACCGACTAGCGGGAGGGGTCAATGAGCAGTTCTTC
V gene: TRBV28; J gene: TRBJ1-2; D gene: NA; clone size: NA; CDR3 protein: CASTMGGATKYNYGYTF; CDR3 DNA: TGTGCCAGCACCATGGGGGGGGCGACGAAATATAACTATGGCTACACCTTC
V gene: TRBV7-9; J gene: TRBJ1-1; D gene: NA; clone size: NA; CDR3 protein: CASSASGWDSKNTEAFF; CDR3 DNA: TGTGCCAGCAGCGCCAGCGGCTGGGACTCAAAAAACACTGAAGCTTTCTTT
V gene: TRBV7-8; J gene: TRBJ1-5; D gene: TRBD1; clone size: few; CDR3 protein: CASSAGQGGNQPQHF; CDR3 DNA: TGTGCCAGCAGCGCCGGACAGGGTGGGAATCAGCCCCAGCATTTT
V gene: TRBV4-1; J gene: TRBJ2-7; D gene: NA; clone size: few; CDR3 protein: CASSQDFGGPYEQYF; CDR3 DNA: TGCGCCAGCAGCCAAGATTTCGGGGGCCCCTACGAGCAGTACTTC
V gene: TRBV9; J gene: TRBJ1-3; D gene: NA; clone size: NA; CDR3 protein: CASSVDSRSGNTIYF; CDR3 DNA: TGTGCCAGCAGCGTAGACTCCCGCTCTGGAAACACCATATATTTT
V gene: TRBV7-2; J gene: TRBJ2-1; D gene: NA; clone size: NA; CDR3 protein: CASSSWRHTYNEQFF; CDR3 DNA: TGTGCCAGCAGCTCCTGGAGGCATACCTACAATGAGCAGTTCTTC
V gene: TRBV3-1; J gene: TRBJ2-3; D gene: NA; clone size: NA; CDR3 protein: CASSQTVTTDTQYF; CDR3 DNA: TGTGCCAGCAGCCAGACAGTTACCACAGATACGCAGTATTTT
V gene: TRBV4-3; J gene: TRBJ2-7; D gene: NA; clone size: few; CDR3 protein: CASSQTGRIDEQYF; CDR3 DNA: TGCGCCAGCAGCCAAACAGGGAGAATCGACGAGCAGTACTTC
V gene: TRBV6-5; J gene: TRBJ2-1; D gene: TRBD2; clone size: NA; CDR3 protein: CASSSTSGSTVRSYNEQFF; CDR3 DNA: TGTGCCAGCAGTTCCACTAGCGGGAGTACTGTTAGATCCTACAATGAGCAGTTCTTC
V gene: TRBV20-1; J gene: TRBJ1-1; D gene: TRBD1; clone size: few; CDR3 protein: CSASGGQLNTEAFF; CDR3 DNA: TGCAGTGCTAGTGGGGGACAGCTGAACACTGAAGCTTTCTTT
V gene: TRBV5-6; J gene: TRBJ2-5; D gene: NA; clone size: few; CDR3 protein: CASSLAARESQETQYF; CDR3 DNA: TGTGCCAGCAGCTTGGCGGCTAGAGAGAGCCAAGAGACCCAGTACTTC
V gene: TRBV6-5; J gene: TRBJ1-1; D gene: NA; clone size: few; CDR3 protein: CASSYSPQSTEAFF; CDR3 DNA: TGTGCCAGCAGTTACTCCCCTCAAAGCACTGAAGCTTTCTTT
V gene: TRBV5-1; J gene: TRBJ2-1; D gene: NA; clone size: NA; CDR3 protein: CASSTNIGASSYNEQFF; CDR3 DNA: TGCGCCAGCAGCACAAACATCGGCGCGAGCTCCTACAATGAGCAGTTCTTC
V gene: TRBV28; J gene: TRBJ2-4; D gene: TRBD1; clone size: few; CDR3 protein: CASSPPPTQGSKNIQYF; CDR3 DNA: TGTGCCAGCAGTCCTCCCCCCACACAGGGGTCCAAAAACATTCAGTACTTC
V gene: TRBV28; J gene: TRBJ2-2; D gene: NA; clone size: many; CDR3 protein: CAGLDRNTGELFF; CDR3 DNA: TGTGCCGGCCTCGACCGGAACACCGGGGAGCTGTTTTTT
V gene: TRBV29-1; J gene: TRBJ2-7; D gene: NA; clone size: many; CDR3 protein: CSVSRRVAGEQYF; CDR3 DNA: TGCAGCGTATCGAGACGGGTCGCGGGCGAGCAGTACTTC
V gene: TRBV29-1; J gene: TRBJ1-1; D gene: NA; clone size: few; CDR3 protein: CSVTDYPGGTEASF; CDR3 DNA: TGCAGCGTTACGGACTACCCGGGGGGCACTGAAGCTTCCTTT
V gene: TRBV18; J gene: TRBJ2-5; D gene: NA; clone size: many; CDR3 protein: CASSRRSGNQETQYF; CDR3 DNA: TGTGCCAGCTCACGAAGGAGCGGAAACCAAGAGACCCAGTACTTC
V gene: TRBV29-1; J gene: TRBJ2-7; D gene: TRBD2; clone size: NA; CDR3 protein: CSAAPGARAGAPYEQYF; CDR3 DNA: TGCAGCGCCGCGCCAGGGGCCCGAGCGGGAGCACCCTACGAGCAGTACTTC